The present TCR beta chain was sequenced within a study of T cells in localized non-small cell lung cancer. TCRdb keeps only in-frame clones here, not all; method: immunoSEQ multiplex PCR. This table holds some 30,000 clones, 80% to 90% found once. Notes on this clone: Its antigen remains unidentified.

Study-level findings and limits: A denser population of T cells in blood accompanied longer overall survival. Adjacent uninvolved lung tissue had the highest T cell clonality, exceeding tumor. Sequencing was limited to one tumor region, leaving the possibility of heterogeneity open. Adjacent lung tissue had a median roughly 62 of the top 100 clones found in the tumor.

From germline, CDR1 is LNHDA and CDR2 SQIVND (reference sequence). This CDR3 comprises 15 residues. Unmatched junction bases numbered 10, after V lost 4 bases and J lost 5 bases. Sequencing used peripheral blood, obtained before any cancer treatment. This sequence was found in a male donor aged 60 or over with stage III lung adenocarcinoma. The V gene is TRBV19, the J gene TRBJ2-5; the match to TRBD2 covers 7 bases. CDR3 in amino acids: CASSNYAGDRETQYF. The DNA of the CDR3 is TGTGCCAGTAGTAATTACGCGGGAGATCGGGAGACCCAGTACTTC.